This T cell receptor (beta chain) was profiled in a study of spatial heterogeneity in lung cancer. Overall study context: Detected sequences consistently included more beta-chain ones than alpha-chain ones. Study observations and caveats: Higher tumor mutation counts went along with higher counts of expanded intratumoral alpha and beta TCRs.

Every cDNA TCR molecule received its own unique molecular identifier. TCRdb recomputed calls from the 5' RACE reads with MiXCR, one row per CDR3 protein. The table has 16,000 or so distinct CDR3 sequences, around 7.1% seen once. Germline lookup yields CDR1 DFQATT and CDR2 SNEGSKA (reference sequence). CDR3 size: 11 residues. The time point here: sample taken at primary tumor resection. Samples came from 65 to 75 TRACERx patients with untreated early-stage lung cancer. This clonotype was found many times. Its specificity is unknown. A junction end diverges from the germline sequence, so it may reflect a read error. For a library built for alpha chains, this beta chain is a stray read; little rests on its size.

The origin of this receptor is a female donor with early-stage non-small cell lung cancer. The rearrangement uses TRBV20-1 and TRBJ1-1; D gene unclear. The sample here was lung tumor tissue, taken at surgery. In DNA form, the CDR3 reads TGCAGTGCTTCCCGGGCCCCGGGAGGGCTCTTT. Its translation: CSASRAPGGLF.